These T cell receptor beta chains were read from a single sample in a study of T cells in Graves' hyperthyroidism and ophthalmopathy. TCRdb re-called the multiplex PCR reads through MiXCR, storing one row per CDR3 protein. The table lists about 380,000 distinct CDR3 sequences, roughly 12% of them singletons. Sequencing was done on a sample of blood. The receptors derive from a man aged 25 to 40 with Graves' hyperthyroidism that later progressed to Graves' ophthalmopathy. CDR3s leave out the opening cysteine and the closing phenylalanine or tryptophan. A D gene is named only where the DNA matches it firmly.

D,J,V,CDR3
TRBD2,TRBJ2-1,TRBV12-3/TRBV12-4,ASGESVPSGGYEQF
-,TRBJ2-6,TRBV27,ASSLTDRAGANVLT
-,TRBJ1-5,TRBV6-1,ASRRTEGGQPQH
-,TRBJ1-6,TRBV7-8,ASSYQRGGSPLH
-,TRBJ2-3,TRBV20-1,SGAPHFDTQY
-,TRBJ1-3,TRBV6-5,ASSYQDSGNTIY
-,TRBJ1-5,TRBV30,AWSVWPTNQPQH
-,TRBJ2-5,TRBV5-6,ASSPEGGASQETQY
-,TRBJ2-1,TRBV11-2,ASSRRRDNEQF
-,TRBJ2-7,TRBV5-1,ASRGENYEQY
TRBD2,TRBJ2-5,TRBV4-1,ASSQIRGGASYAETQY
-,TRBJ2-7,TRBV5-6,ASSLWGDSYEQY
-,TRBJ1-4,TRBV20-1,SARDIRKENEKLF
-,TRBJ2-1,TRBV7-9,AGTQDGTPYNEQF
-,TRBJ1-2,TRBV7-2,ASSQAPFYGYT
-,TRBJ2-5,TRBV18,ASSPLGSHRQKETQY
TRBD1,TRBJ1-2,TRBV10-3,AIRPRDRVRDGYT
TRBD1,TRBJ2-1,TRBV11-2,ASSLRTGLAYNEQF
TRBD1,TRBJ2-7,TRBV28,ASSPGQWGPHEQY
-,TRBJ2-1,TRBV19,ASTQHQATSYNEQF
TRBD1,TRBJ1-2,TRBV11-3,ASSSTRDRAQYGYT
-,TRBJ2-7,TRBV7-9,ASSLGQLIYEQY
-,TRBJ2-3,TRBV20-1,SAKDTQY
-,TRBJ2-5,TRBV18,ASSPSGFETQY
-,TRBJ1-3,TRBV5-1,ASRADSGNTIY
TRBD1,TRBJ2-3,TRBV27,ASSRDSDTDTQY
-,TRBJ2-3,TRBV30,AWSVDSTDTQY
-,TRBJ2-7,TRBV5-6,ASSSEASSYEQY
TRBD2,TRBJ2-2,TRBV9,ASSATTSGDTNTGELF
TRBD1,TRBJ1-2,TRBV11-2,ASSSGQGADGYT
-,TRBJ2-7,TRBV11-2,ASSRTETYEQY
-,TRBJ1-1,TRBV5-1,ASSSTVNTEAF
-,TRBJ2-5,TRBV12-3/TRBV12-4,ASSLEVSGLRTQY
-,TRBJ1-2,TRBV12-3/TRBV12-4,ASSSLAVVQIDGYT
TRBD1,TRBJ1-3,TRBV20-1,SASDRASGNTIY
TRBD1,TRBJ2-1,TRBV6-2/TRBV6-3,ASSYSRQGANEQF
TRBD2,TRBJ2-3,TRBV11-3,ASTLSGGADTQY
-,TRBJ1-5,TRBV6-1,ASSSLSAPINQPQH
-,TRBJ1-1,TRBV12-3/TRBV12-4,ASSTGMNTEAF
-,TRBJ1-1,TRBV3-1,ASSQLGETEAF
-,TRBJ2-7,TRBV12-3/TRBV12-4,ASSFGKGEQY
-,TRBJ1-4,TRBV12-3/TRBV12-4,ASSLVAEEKLF
TRBD1,TRBJ2-7,TRBV10-3,AISGSTGGEQY